A single sample is the source of the 27 T cell receptor beta chains below, sequenced in a study of blood T cells in healthy people across ages. A J-beta primer mix and a sample-barcoded 5' primer were used in a second PCR of roughly 6 to 11 cycles. TCRdb analysed the 5' RACE reads with MiXCR anew, one entry per CDR3 protein. Counted here are more than 800,000 distinct CDR3 sequences, more than 25% occurring once; the ten biggest clones make up approximately 15%. The sequencing input was blood. The source is a woman at least 80 years old in good health.

Worth noting for this clonotype: A read error may explain this, as a much larger clone is one base away. V and J are TRBV2 and TRBJ2-5, with D perhaps TRBD1 (6 bases). This CDR3 comprises 14 residues. From germline, CDR1 is SNHLY and CDR2 FYNNEI. CDR3 sequence: CASCRDTTRETRYF. CDR3 sequence (DNA): TGTGCCAGTTGCCGGGACACAACTCGAGAGACCCGGTACTTC.

This clonotype occurred a few times. The CDR3 loop is CASSLLRLGELFF. CDR3 sequence (DNA): TGTGCCAGCAGTTTACTGCGCCTCGGGGAGCTGTTTTTT. J is TRBJ2-2 and V is TRBV28; D uncertain. The V end was cut by 2 bases, the J end by 7 bases, with 8 bases between. This CDR3 has 13 amino acids. Germline assignment: CDR1 MDHEN and CDR2 SYDVKM.

In its sample, this clonotype was seen many times. This sequence joins TRBV7-2 and TRBJ2-5; 7 nucleotides line up with TRBD2. This CDR3 region has 15 residues. Trimming at V came to 3 bases and at J to 1 base, leaving 5 bases not matched to a gene. Germline V gene data show CDR1 as SGHTA and CDR2 as FQGNSA. CDR3 region: CASSLQAGLQETQYF. The DNA of the CDR3 is TGTGCCAGCAGCTTGCAAGCGGGGCTCCAAGAGACCCAGTACTTC.

V and J are TRBV29-1 and TRBJ2-1; the match to TRBD2 covers 11 bases. Trimming at V came to 4 bases and at J to 9 bases, leaving 5 bases not matched to a gene. Germline CDR1 and CDR2: SQVTM and ANQGSEA. The CDR3 spans 13 residues. CDR3 region: CSVASGLAVEQFF. The CDR3 coding sequence is TGCAGCGTTGCCTCGGGACTAGCGGTTGAGCAGTTCTTC.

This clonotype has a count of ten or more. The V and J genes are TRBV7-2 and TRBJ2-1; maybe TRBD2 (6 bases). V lost 5 bases to trimming and J lost 9 bases, with 17 bases between them. CDR3 size: 14 residues. Germline loops: CDR1 SGHTA, CDR2 FQGNSA. For the CDR3, the DNA is TGTGCCAGCAGCCTAGGCGGGGTCTGGGGTGAGCAGTTCTTC. Translated: CASSLGGVWGEQFF.

A word on this clonotype: This may arise from a read error, as a much more abundant clone is one base away. The J gene is TRBJ2-7, the V gene TRBV6-5; D is uncertain. CDR1 is MNHEY and CDR2 is SVGAGI in the germline V gene. The CDR3 runs to 14 residues. The CDR3, as DNA: TGTGTCAGCAGTTACATGCAGGACCCCTACGAGCAGTACTTC. This sequence encodes CVSSYMQDPYEQYF.

V gene TRBV20-1 combines with J gene TRBJ1-2, with D unclear. V dropped 1 base and J dropped 4 bases, with 10 bases sitting between them. From germline, CDR1 is DFQATT and CDR2 SNEGSKA (reference sequence). CDR3 size: 13 residues. The CDR3 DNA reads TGCAGTGCTAGAGGGGAGGGCAGCTATGGCTACACCTTC. Its translation: CSARGEGSYGYTF.

To note about this clonotype: One base away lies a much larger clone, so this may be a sequencing read error. The chain links TRBV5-6 to TRBJ1-5; perhaps TRBD1 as D (5 bases). V dropped 7 bases and J dropped 9 bases, with 23 bases sitting between them. The CDR3 consists of 15 residues. From germline, CDR1 is SGHDT and CDR2 YYEEEE. The CDR3 sequence is CASGILGTEDRPQHF. The CDR3 DNA is TGTGCCAGCGGCATCCTCGGGACGGAAGATCGGCCCCAGCATTTT.

The V call is TRBV6-1, the J call TRBJ1-4; 10 bases match TRBD1. From germline, CDR1 is MNHNS and CDR2 SASEGT. The CDR3 sequence is 14 residues long. J lost 8 bases, V lost 7 bases, and 7 bases had no gene match. In DNA form, the CDR3 reads TGTGCCAGCACCGAGGGACAGGGGAAAGAAAAACTGTTTTTT. This sequence encodes CASTEGQGKEKLFF.

Remarks on this clonotype: This may arise from a read error, as a much more abundant clone is one base away. The CDR3 DNA sequence: TGTGCCAGCAGCAAAAGACAGGGTTACAATGAGCAGTACTTC. Its translation: CASSKRQGYNEQYF. V is TRBV9 and J is TRBJ2-5, with 7 bases fitting TRBD1. V dropped 4 bases and J dropped 11; count of bases not matched to a gene: 14. The CDR3 is 14 amino acids. Germline-derived CDR1 and CDR2 are SGDLS and YYNGEE.

This clonotype was detected many times. This chain joins TRBV7-2 and TRBJ2-6; D possibly matches TRBD1 or TRBD2 (5 bases each). Germline V gene lookup returns CDR1 SGHTA and CDR2 FQGNSA. CDR3 length: 18 amino acids. Trimming cost V 3 bases and J 1 base, with 16 bases left between them. CDR3 coding DNA: TGTGCCAGCAGCTTGAGAGGGGCGATCAGTTCTGGGGCCAACGTCCTGACTTTC. Amino acids: CASSLRGAISSGANVLTF.

J is TRBJ2-3 and V is TRBV5-6; D may be TRBD1 (5 bases). The V gene's germline CDR1 is SGHDT and CDR2 YYEEEE. The CDR3 totals 14 residues. V was shortened by 4 bases and J by 9 bases, with 18 bases between the two germline ends. CDR3 region: CASSGRTIKTTQYF. For the CDR3, the DNA is TGTGCCAGCAGCGGCAGGACAATTAAGACCACGCAGTATTTT. The entire variable domain, with the rest obtained from reference TRBV5-6 and TRBJ2-3, is as follows: DAGVTQSPTHLIKTRGQQVTLRCSPKSGHDTVSWYQQALGQGPQFIFQYYEEEERQRGNFPDRFSGHQFPNYSSELNVNALLLGDSALYLCASSGRTIKTTQYFGPGTRLTVL.

CDR3 DNA sequence: TGTGCCGGCAAACGTACGGGGCAGGGAGATCAGCCCCAGCATTTT. Encoded protein: CAGKRTGQGDQPQHF. The chain is built from TRBV2 and TRBJ1-5, with D maybe TRBD1 (5 bases). V shed 11 bases and J shed 5 bases, with 22 bases lying between them. CDR3 length: 15 residues. CDR1 and CDR2 from the germline V gene are SNHLY and FYNNEI. The variable domain in full, completed from reference TRBV2 and TRBJ1-5, reads EPEVTQTPSHQVTQMGQEVILRCVPISNHLYFYWYRQILGQKVEFLVSFYNNEISEKSEIFDDQFSVERPDGSNFTLKIRSTKLEDSAMYFCAGKRTGQGDQPQHFGDGTRLSIL.

This clonotype was detected many times. The V and J genes are TRBV7-2 and TRBJ2-1, with 13 nucleotides matching TRBD2. The length of the CDR3 is 16 residues. The V gene's germline CDR1 is SGHTA and CDR2 FQGNSA. V lost 4 bases, J lost 9 bases, and 9 bases stayed unmatched. For the CDR3, the DNA is TGTGCCAGCAGCTCATCTGTACTAGCGGGGGGGCTTGAGCAGTTCTTC. Its translation is CASSSSVLAGGLEQFF.

The DNA for the CDR3 is TGCGCCAGCAGCCGGAAGGGGACAGGGGATTACAATGAGCAGTTCTTC. Translating gives CASSRKGTGDYNEQFF. V gene TRBV4-1 combines with J gene TRBJ2-1; 10 nucleotides align to TRBD1. Per the germline V gene, CDR1 is MGHRA and CDR2 is YSYEKL. V was pared by 4 bases and J by 4 bases, with 7 bases of the junction left unmatched. The CDR3 length is 16 residues.

This clonotype has at least ten counts. A much more abundant neighbour one base away suggests this may be a read error. This chain links TRBV20-1 with TRBJ2-5, with 10 bases identical to TRBD2. The ends lost 6 bases at V and 11 bases at J; junction bases unmatched: 15. Looked up from germline, CDR1 is DFQATT and CDR2 is SNEGSKA (reference sequence). The CDR3 has 14 amino acids. CDR3 sequence reads: CSAGSSGGGNEQYF. The DNA of the CDR3 is TGCAGTGCCGGGTCTAGCGGGGGTGGGAATGAGCAGTACTTC.

As regards this clonotype: This may be a read error: a much more frequent sequence differs by one nucleotide. This chain uses TRBV7-2 with TRBJ2-5; 8 nucleotides line up with TRBD2. The length of the CDR3 is 16 residues. Germline lookup yields CDR1 SGHTA and CDR2 FQGNSA. V gave up 0 bases and J gave up 11 bases; unmatched junction bases: 14. CDR3 in DNA: TGTGCCAGCAGCTTAGCCAGCGGGGGCCGCTACAATGAGCAGTACTTC. This sequence encodes CASSLASGGRYNEQYF.

Note on this clonotype: This sequence may be a read error, since a much larger clone differs from it by one base. V and J are TRBV28 and TRBJ1-4; TRBD1 aligns across 8 bases. The CDR3 consists of 15 residues. Germline V lookup: CDR1 MDHEN, CDR2 SYDVKM. The CDR3 DNA is TGTGCCAGCAGTTTGGACAGGGCGGCTAATGAAAAACTGTATTTT. Translation gives CASSLDRAANEKLYF.

There are many counts of this clonotype. The rearrangement joins TRBV21-1 to TRBJ1-2; TRBD1, the D gene given by the table, was not confirmed from the DNA. TRBV21-1 is labeled a pseudogene. The CDR3 totals 16 residues. In DNA, the CDR3 is TGTGCCAGCAGCAAAGCTCCCCTTCAGGGGAACTATGGCTACACCTTC. Translated: CASSKAPLQGNYGYTF.

At least ten counts were recorded for this clonotype. V usage is TRBV5-6 and J usage is TRBJ2-7; TRBD1 might be the D (5 bases). The CDR3 consists of 15 residues. The germline V gene encodes CDR1 SGHDT and CDR2 YYEEEE. V gave up 3 bases and J gave up 0 bases, with 13 bases separating them. This chain's CDR3 is CASSSYGANSYEQYF. The CDR3 DNA reads as TGTGCCAGCAGCTCCTATGGGGCTAACTCCTACGAGCAGTACTTC.

With respect to this clonotype: A read error may produce the germline difference seen at one junction end. The chain joins TRBV11-3 to TRBJ2-1; D perhaps matches TRBD1 (5 bases). Germline V gene sequence: CDR1 SGHNT, CDR2 YENEEA. This CDR3 has 18 amino acids. The CDR3 region has the DNA TGTGCCAACAGCTTCCTTGGTCAGGGAATGAGTAACAACAATGAGCAGTTCTTC. Translated, it gives CANSFLGQGMSNNNEQFF.

This clonotype was seen more than once but under ten times. With a much larger clone just one base away, this may be a read error. This sequence joins TRBV12-3 or TRBV12-4 and TRBJ2-5; 7 nucleotides line up with TRBD1. The length of the CDR3 is 13 residues. CDR3: CAITRDSQEAQYF. The CDR3 DNA follows: TGTGCCATCACCCGGGACAGTCAAGAGGCCCAGTACTTC.

The V gene is TRBV11-3, the J gene TRBJ2-6; tentatively, D is TRBD1 (6 bases). Germline CDR1 SGHNT, CDR2 YENEEA. The V and J ends lost 5 bases and 2 bases respectively, with 10 bases between them. This CDR3 spans 15 amino acids. For the CDR3, the DNA is TGTGCCAGCAGCGCCCAGGGGACTGGGGCCAACGTCCTGACTTTC. Translating it yields CASSAQGTGANVLTF.

This clonotype was counted many times. This chain joins TRBV7-2 and TRBJ2-3, with TRBD2 as a possible D gene (7 bases). This CDR3 spans 16 amino acids. Germline lookup yields CDR1 SGHTA and CDR2 FQGNSA. Trimming cost V 2 bases and J 3 bases, with 15 bases left between them. CDR3 DNA sequence: TGTGCCAGCAGCTTACGGCGGGGGCCGGGTACAGATACGCAGTATTTT. Amino acids: CASSLRRGPGTDTQYF.

Remarks on this clonotype: A much larger clone differs by one base, so this may be a read error. This chain joins TRBV24-1 and TRBJ2-5; D gene unclear. The V gene's germline CDR1 is KGHDR and CDR2 SFDVKD. The CDR3 consists of 14 residues. V was shortened by 5 bases and J by 2 bases, with 11 bases between the two germline ends. The CDR3 DNA reads as TGTGCCACCAGTGCAACCAGAACGCAAGAGACCCAGTACTTC. Translating gives CATSATRTQETQYF.

The table lists this clonotype with many counts. This chain links TRBV25-1 with TRBJ2-1; D is possibly TRBD2 (9 bases). Germline V gene data show CDR1 as MGHDK and CDR2 as SYGVNS. The CDR3 runs 21 residues. Trimming removed 7 bases at V and 2 bases at J, with 33 bases between. DNA of the CDR3: TGTGCCAGCATAAGCCCAGGGACAGGCGAAACCTCTAGCGGGGCCTACAATGAGCAGTTCTTC. Protein product: CASISPGTGETSSGAYNEQFF.

The table lists this clonotype with a count of one. This chain uses TRBV7-3 with TRBJ1-2, with a possible D match to TRBD1 (5 bases). From germline, CDR1 is SGHTA and CDR2 FQGTGA. This CDR3 spans 13 amino acids. V was pared by 5 bases and J by 7 bases, with 14 bases between. CDR3 bases: TGTGCCAGCAGCGCACGGGACGGCCGTGGCTACACCTTC. It specifies CASSARDGRGYTF.